This T cell receptor beta chain emerged from a study of monozygotic twins with inflammatory bowel disease. General study points: Patient-specific immunosuppressive treatments may have made repertoires more variable.

CDR3 size: 16 residues. Germline values: CDR1 DFQATT, CDR2 SNEGSKA (reference sequence). During cDNA synthesis, UMIs that each contained a 6-nucleotide sample barcode were added by means of template switching. TCRdb re-called the 5' RACE reads; every CDR3 protein appears as one record, without DNA. The sample's table shows about 420,000 distinct CDR3 sequences. A word on this clonotype: Its antigen is unidentified.

This sequence originates from a human donor with ulcerative colitis or Crohn's disease, or a healthy co-twin of an affected twin (not recorded which). Sequenced: blood. V gene TRBV20-1 combines with J gene TRBJ2-3; TCRdb proposes TRBD2, but this gene call is untestable without DNA. CDR3: CSAKGLAGLSTDTQYF.